Sequencing of this T cell receptor beta chain was carried out in a study of blood T cell repertoires in COVID-19. In the study overall: The origin of the acute and convalescent COVID-19 samples was the United States, Italy and Spain. Sources were T cells, B-cell-depleted T cells, or PBMCs; the material itself was cDNA or gDNA.

In the original analysis: Researchers report that nucleated cell counts were estimated from reference gene primer amplification. Assay: immunoSEQ multiplex PCR; the TCRdb copy retains only in-frame clones and omits some. V and J calls and clone size are those listed in that table; D and trimming were worked out from the DNA. Of 250,000 to 300,000 clones in the sample, approximately 80% were seen once. Sequencing used peripheral blood. The TCR was taken from a woman in her fifties or sixties with active or convalescent COVID-19.

For the CDR3, the DNA is TGTGCCAGCAGCTTAAGACAGAATCAGCCCCAGCATTTT. Translation gives CASSLRQNQPQHF. The V call is TRBV7-8, the J call TRBJ1-5; D perhaps matches TRBD1 (5 bases). Per the germline V gene, CDR1 is SGHVS and CDR2 is FQNEAQ. V was cut by 2 bases and J by 4 bases, with 6 bases left in between. CDR3 length: 13 residues.